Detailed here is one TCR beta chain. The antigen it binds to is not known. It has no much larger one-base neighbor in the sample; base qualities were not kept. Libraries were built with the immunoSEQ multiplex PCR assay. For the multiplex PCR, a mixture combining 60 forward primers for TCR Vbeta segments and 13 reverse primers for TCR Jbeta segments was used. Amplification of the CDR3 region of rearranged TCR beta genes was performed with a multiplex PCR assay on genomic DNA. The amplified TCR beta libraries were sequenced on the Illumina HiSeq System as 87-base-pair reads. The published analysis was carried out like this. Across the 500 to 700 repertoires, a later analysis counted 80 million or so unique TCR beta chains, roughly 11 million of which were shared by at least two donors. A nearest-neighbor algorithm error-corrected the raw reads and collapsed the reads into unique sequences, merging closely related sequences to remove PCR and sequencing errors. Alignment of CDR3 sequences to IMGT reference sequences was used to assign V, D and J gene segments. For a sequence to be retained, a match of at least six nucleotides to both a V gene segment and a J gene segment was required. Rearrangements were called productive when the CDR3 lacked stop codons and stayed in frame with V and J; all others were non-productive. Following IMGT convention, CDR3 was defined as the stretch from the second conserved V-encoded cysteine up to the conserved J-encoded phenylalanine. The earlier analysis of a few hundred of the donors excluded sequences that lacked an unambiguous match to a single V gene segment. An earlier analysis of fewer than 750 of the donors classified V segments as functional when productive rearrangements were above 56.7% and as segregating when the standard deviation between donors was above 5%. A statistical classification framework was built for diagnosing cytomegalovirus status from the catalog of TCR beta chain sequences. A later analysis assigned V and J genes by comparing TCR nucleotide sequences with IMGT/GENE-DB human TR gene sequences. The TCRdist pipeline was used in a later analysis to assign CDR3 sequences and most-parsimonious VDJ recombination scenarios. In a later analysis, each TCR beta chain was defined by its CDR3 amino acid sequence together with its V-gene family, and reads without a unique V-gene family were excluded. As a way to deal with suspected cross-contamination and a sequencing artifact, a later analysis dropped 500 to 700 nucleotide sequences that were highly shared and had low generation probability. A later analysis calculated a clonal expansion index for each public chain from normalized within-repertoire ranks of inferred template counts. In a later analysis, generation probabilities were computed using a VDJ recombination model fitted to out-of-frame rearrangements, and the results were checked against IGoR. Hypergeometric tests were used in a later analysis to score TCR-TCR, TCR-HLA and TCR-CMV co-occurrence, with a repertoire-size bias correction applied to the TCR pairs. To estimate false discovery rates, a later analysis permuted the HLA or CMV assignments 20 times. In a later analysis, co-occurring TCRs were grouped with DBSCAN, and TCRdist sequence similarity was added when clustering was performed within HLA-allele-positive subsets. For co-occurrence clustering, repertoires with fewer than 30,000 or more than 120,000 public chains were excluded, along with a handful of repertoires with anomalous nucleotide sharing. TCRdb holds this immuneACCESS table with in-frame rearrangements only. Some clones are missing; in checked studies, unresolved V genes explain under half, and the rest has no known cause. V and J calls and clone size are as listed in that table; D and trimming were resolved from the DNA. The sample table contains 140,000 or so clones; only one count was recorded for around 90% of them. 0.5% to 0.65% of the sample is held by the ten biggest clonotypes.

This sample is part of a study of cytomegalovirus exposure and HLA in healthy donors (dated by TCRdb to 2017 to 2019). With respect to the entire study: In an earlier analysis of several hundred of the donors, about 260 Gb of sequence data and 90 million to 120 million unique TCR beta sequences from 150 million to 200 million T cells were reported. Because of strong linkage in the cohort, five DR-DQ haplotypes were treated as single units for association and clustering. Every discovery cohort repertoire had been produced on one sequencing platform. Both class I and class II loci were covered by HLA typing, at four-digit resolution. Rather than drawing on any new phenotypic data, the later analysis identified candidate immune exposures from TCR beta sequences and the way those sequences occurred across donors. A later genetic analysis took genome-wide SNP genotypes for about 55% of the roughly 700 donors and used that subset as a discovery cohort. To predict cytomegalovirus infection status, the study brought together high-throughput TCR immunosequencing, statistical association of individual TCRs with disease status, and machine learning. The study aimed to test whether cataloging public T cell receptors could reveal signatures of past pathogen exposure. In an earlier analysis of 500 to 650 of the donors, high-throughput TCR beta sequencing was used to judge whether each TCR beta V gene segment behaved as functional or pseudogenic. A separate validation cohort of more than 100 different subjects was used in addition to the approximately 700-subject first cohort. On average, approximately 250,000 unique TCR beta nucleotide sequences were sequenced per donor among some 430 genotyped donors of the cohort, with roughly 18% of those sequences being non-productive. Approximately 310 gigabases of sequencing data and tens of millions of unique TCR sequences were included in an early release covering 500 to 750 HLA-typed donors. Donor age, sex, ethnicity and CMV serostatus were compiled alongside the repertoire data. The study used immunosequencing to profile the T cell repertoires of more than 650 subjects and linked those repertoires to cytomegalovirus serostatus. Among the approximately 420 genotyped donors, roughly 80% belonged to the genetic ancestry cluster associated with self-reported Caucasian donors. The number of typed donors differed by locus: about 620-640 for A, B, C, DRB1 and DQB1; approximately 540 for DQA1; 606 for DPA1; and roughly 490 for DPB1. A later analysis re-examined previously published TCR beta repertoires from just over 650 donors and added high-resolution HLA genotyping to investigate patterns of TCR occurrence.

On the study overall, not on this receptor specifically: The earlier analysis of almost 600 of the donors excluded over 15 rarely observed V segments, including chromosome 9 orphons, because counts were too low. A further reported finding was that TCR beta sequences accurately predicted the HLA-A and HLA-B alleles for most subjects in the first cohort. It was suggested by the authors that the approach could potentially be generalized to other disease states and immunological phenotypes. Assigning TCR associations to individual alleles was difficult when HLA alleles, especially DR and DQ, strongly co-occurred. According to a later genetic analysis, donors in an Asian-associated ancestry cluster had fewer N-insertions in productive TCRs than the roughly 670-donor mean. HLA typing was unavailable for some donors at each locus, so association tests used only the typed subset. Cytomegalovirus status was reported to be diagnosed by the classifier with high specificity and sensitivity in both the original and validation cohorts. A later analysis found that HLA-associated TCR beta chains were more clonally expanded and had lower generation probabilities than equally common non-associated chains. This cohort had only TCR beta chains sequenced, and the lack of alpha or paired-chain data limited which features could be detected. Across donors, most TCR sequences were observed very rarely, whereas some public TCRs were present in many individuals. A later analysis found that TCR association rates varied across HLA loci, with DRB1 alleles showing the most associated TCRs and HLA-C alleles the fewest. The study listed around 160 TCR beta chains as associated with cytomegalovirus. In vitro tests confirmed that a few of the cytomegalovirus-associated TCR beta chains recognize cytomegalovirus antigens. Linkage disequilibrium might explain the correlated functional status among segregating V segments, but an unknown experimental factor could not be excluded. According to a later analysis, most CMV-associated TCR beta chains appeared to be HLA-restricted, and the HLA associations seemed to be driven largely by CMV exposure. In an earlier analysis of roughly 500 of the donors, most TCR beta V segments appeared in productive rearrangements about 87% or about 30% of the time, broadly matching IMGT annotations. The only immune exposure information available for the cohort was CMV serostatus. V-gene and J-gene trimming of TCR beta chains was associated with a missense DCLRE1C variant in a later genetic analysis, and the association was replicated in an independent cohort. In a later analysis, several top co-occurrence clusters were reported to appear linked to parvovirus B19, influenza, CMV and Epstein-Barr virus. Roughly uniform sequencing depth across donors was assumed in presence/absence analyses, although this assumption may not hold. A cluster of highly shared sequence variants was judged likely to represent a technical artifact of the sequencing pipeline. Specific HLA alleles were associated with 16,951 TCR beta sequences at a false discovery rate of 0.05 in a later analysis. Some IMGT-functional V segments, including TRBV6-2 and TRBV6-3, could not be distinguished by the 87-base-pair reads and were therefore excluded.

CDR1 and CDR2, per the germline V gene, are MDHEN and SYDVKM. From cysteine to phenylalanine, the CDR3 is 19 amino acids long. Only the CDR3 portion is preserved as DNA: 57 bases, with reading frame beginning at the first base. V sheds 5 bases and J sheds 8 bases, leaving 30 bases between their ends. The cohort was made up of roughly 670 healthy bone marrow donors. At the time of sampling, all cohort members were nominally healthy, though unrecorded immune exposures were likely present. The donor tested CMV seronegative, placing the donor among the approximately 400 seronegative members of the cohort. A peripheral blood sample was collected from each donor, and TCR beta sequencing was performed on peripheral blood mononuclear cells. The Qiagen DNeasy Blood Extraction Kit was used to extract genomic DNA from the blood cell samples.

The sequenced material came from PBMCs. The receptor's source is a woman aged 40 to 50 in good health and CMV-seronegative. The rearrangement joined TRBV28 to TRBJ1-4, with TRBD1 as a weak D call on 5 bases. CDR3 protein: CASSGRRDSGGVGREKLFF. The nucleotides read TGTGCCAGCAGTGGCCGCCGGGACTCCGGTGGGGTCGGGCGCGAAAAACTGTTTTTT.